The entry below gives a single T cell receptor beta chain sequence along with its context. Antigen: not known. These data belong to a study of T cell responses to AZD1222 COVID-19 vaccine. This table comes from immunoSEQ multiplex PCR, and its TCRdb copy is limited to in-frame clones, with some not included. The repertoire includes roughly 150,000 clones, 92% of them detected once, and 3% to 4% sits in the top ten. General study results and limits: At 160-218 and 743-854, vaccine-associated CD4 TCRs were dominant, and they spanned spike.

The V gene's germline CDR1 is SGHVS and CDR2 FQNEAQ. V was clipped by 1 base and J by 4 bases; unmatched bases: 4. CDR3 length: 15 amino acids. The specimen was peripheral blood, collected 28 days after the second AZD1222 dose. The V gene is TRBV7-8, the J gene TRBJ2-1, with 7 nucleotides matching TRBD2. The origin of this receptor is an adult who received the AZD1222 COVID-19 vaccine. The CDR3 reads CASSLVREAYNEQFF. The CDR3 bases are TGTGCCAGCAGCTTAGTCCGGGAGGCTTACAATGAGCAGTTCTTC.